This TCR beta chain originates from a study of OX40 agonist ivuxolimab in advanced cancers. The method was immunoSEQ multiplex PCR; TCRdb's version includes in-frame clones alone and lacks a portion of them. The profile shows some 52,000 clones, 85% to 90% of them singletons. The V gene's germline CDR1 is LNHDA and CDR2 SQIVND (reference sequence). V gave up 3 bases and J gave up 1 base, with 9 bases separating them. The CDR3 is 14 amino acids. In this sample, this clone turned up once. This TCR was sampled from an adult with an advanced solid tumor such as melanoma, head and neck, liver or kidney cancer. Source: CD4+ or CD8+ T cells sorted from blood, taken in a trial of the OX40 agonist ivuxolimab. The chain uses TRBV19 and TRBJ1-1, with no clear D. CDR3 in DNA: TGTGCCAGTAGTATCGTGATGGGGAACACTGAAGCTTTCTTT. This encodes CASSIVMGNTEAFF.